This T cell receptor (beta chain) was found in a study of T cell repertoires in cytomegalovirus infection (dated by TCRdb to 2018 to 2020). Context from the whole study: Donor HLA type was relevant to the analysis, as public TCR beta signatures indicated carriage of CMV infection together with the matching HLA type. The research as a whole found: Carriers of CMV infection plus the relevant HLA type were discriminated by the cumulative frequency of public TCR beta family members in the study cohort and in an independent 352-donor cohort. The ex vivo response was dominated by HLA-C-restricted CMV-specific TCR beta clonotypes, and the single most frequent clonotype in two of eight donors was supplied by these HLA-C-restricted clonotypes.

V is clipped by 6 bases and J by 3 bases, and the sequence between their germline boundaries is 22 bases long. From a lookup of the germline V gene, CDR1 and CDR2 are MNHNS and SASEGT. The CDR3 spans 17 residues, from the cysteine through the phenylalanine. CDR3 DNA is the only sequence kept; it has 51 bases, read in frame from the first base. Comment on this clonotype: It lacks a known antigen. No clone much larger than this one lies a single base away; base qualities are absent.

Sequencing was performed on an Illumina HiSeq 1500. Using fastp at Q25 and MiXCR, TCRdb reprocessed the public reads and kept productive beta chains. Merged by CDR3 protein, the rows form single entries marked with the most common genes and DNA. This sample has some 150,000 distinct CDR3 sequences in its table, and less than 25% of those were observed once. The top ten clonotypes cover 11% of the sample. The V gene is TRBV6-1 and the J gene is TRBJ2-3; 7 matching bases give a weak D call of TRBD2. This TCR came from a human donor in good health (CMV status not recorded). Some clones in this sample may be carry-over from other donors' samples. Sequencing was done on a sample of PBMCs. The DNA sequence is as follows: TGTGCCAGCAGCTCGACGATCGTTGCGGGGGCTACAGATACGCAGTATTTT. The encoded protein is CASSSTIVAGATDTQYF.